This T cell receptor (beta chain) is drawn from a study of T-cell reconstitution after alpha-beta-depleted transplantation in children. In germline, CDR1 is DFQATT, CDR2 SNEGSKA (reference sequence). Trimming removed 6 bases from V and 0 bases from J, with 18 bases in between. The CDR3 is 16 amino acids. Findings of the study overall: T-cell counts and diversity at one year post-transplant came mainly from newly produced T cells. In patients about two months after transplant, alpha-beta T cells reportedly arose from several hundred expanded graft clones. After transplant, high TCRbeta diversity at day 60 in some patients arose from surviving recipient T cells and thymic progenitors.

This clonotype was counted ten times or more. No antigen is known for it. TCRbeta library preparation incorporated unique molecular identifiers. One entry per CDR3 protein results from TCRdb running MiXCR on the PCR reads. The table records under 850,000 distinct CDR3 sequences, roughly 13% of them present only once. The V call is TRBV20-1, the J call TRBJ1-5; D possibly corresponds to TRBD1 (6 bases). The sample was PBMCs, taken before TCRalphabeta/CD19-depleted stem cell transplant. The origin of this receptor is a girl aged 2 to 10 with congenital amegakaryocytic thrombocytopenia, due to receive a stem cell transplant. CDR3 in DNA: TGCAGTGCACGAAACAGGGTACAGAATAGCAATCAGCCCCAGCATTTT. Translation: CSARNRVQNSNQPQHF.